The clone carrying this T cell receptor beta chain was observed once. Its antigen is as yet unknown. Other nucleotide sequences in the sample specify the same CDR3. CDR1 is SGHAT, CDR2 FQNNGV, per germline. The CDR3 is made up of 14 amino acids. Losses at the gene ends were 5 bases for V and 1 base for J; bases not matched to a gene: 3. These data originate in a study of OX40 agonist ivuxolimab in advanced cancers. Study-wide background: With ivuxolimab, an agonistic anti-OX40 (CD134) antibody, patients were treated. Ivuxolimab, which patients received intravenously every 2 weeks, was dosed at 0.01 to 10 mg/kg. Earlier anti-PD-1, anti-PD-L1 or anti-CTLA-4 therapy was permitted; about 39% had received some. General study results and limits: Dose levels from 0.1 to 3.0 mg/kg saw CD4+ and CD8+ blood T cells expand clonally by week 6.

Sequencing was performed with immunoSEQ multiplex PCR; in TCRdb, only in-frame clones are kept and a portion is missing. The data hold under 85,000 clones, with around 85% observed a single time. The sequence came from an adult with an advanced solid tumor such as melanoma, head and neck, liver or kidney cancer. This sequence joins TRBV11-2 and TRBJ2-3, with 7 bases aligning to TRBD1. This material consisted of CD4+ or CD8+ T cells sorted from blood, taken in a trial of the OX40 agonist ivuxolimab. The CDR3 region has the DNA TGTGCCAGCAGCCTGGACAGGCGCACAGATACGCAGTATTTT. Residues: CASSLDRRTDTQYF.